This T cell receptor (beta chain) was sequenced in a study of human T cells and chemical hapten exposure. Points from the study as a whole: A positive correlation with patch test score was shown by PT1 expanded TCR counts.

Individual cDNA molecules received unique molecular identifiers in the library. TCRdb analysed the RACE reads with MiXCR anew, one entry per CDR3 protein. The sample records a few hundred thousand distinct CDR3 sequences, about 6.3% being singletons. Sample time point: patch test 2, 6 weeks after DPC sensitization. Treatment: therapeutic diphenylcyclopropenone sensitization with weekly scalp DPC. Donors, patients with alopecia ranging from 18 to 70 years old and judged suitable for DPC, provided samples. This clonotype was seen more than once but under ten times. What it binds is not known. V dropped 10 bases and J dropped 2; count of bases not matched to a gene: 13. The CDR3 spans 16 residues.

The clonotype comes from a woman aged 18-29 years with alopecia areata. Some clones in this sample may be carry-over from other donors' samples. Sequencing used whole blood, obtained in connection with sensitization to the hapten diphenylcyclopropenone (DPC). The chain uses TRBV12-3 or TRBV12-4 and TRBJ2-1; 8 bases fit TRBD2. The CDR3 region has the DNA TGTGCCATCGCAGGGGCGGGGGGCTCCCCCTACAATGAGCAGTTCTTC. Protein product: CAIAGAGGSPYNEQFF.